This T cell receptor (beta chain) was identified in a study of cytomegalovirus exposure and HLA in healthy donors. Study-wide findings and caveats: A later analysis found that most CMV-associated TCR beta chains appeared HLA-restricted. The availability of immune exposure information extended only to CMV serostatus. Exclusion as indistinguishable affected some V segments, including TRBV6-2 and TRBV6-3.

PCR was performed using 60 Vbeta and 13 Jbeta primers. Data came from immunoSEQ multiplex PCR; TCRdb stores just in-frame clones and leaves some out. The sample has 100,000 to 120,000 clones; about four fifths are singletons. J was trimmed by 4 bases and V by 5 bases; bases with no gene match: 12. The CDR3 contains 16 residues. CDR1 SNHLY and CDR2 FYNNEI come from the germline V gene. Turning to this clone: Antigen specificity is unknown.

Sequenced material: PBMCs. This chain joins TRBV2 and TRBJ2-3, with 7 bases identical to TRBD1. The clonotype was recovered from a woman between 18 and 29 years old in good health and CMV-seronegative. The CDR3 bases are TGTGCCAGCAGTAGGGTCGGGACAGTTAGTGCAGATACGCAGTATTTT. Translating it yields CASSRVGTVSADTQYF.